The 28 T cell receptor beta chains below were found in one sample sequenced in a study of cytomegalovirus exposure and HLA in healthy donors. In the PCR, 60 Vbeta and 13 Jbeta primers were used. Some clones are missing from TCRdb's copy, which holds only in-frame ones; the method was immunoSEQ multiplex PCR. The sample carries around 37,000 clones, around 69% recorded once. Sequencing input: PBMCs. The receptors derive from a man aged 30 to 45 in good health and CMV-seronegative.

This clone was seen only once. The chain combines TRBV28 with TRBJ1-5; tentative D call: TRBD1 (5 bases). V lost 2 bases, J lost 3 bases, and 11 bases lay in between. The CDR3 is made up of 15 amino acids. The V gene's germline CDR1 is MDHEN and CDR2 SYDVKM. The CDR3 DNA sequence: TGTGCCAGCAGTTTAGCGGCAGGGATCAATCAGCCCCAGCATTTT. This codes for CASSLAAGINQPQHF.

This clone was detected only once. The chain is built from TRBV7-6 and TRBJ1-4; perhaps TRBD1 as D (6 bases). CDR1 is SGHVS and CDR2 is FNYEAQ in the germline V gene. This CDR3 is 15 amino acids long. V was shortened by 5 bases and J by 5 bases, with 15 bases between the two germline ends. CDR3 amino acids: CASSRGTLRNEKLFF. DNA of the CDR3: TGTGCCAGCAGCCGTGGGACACTGCGAAATGAAAAACTGTTTTTT.

CDR3 nucleotide sequence: TGCGCCAGCAGCCAAGGGGTAGCGGGGGGTACCTACGAGCAGTACTTC. This gives the protein CASSQGVAGGTYEQYF. This chain uses TRBV4-1 with TRBJ2-7, with 10 bases identical to TRBD2. Germline V CDR1 and CDR2: MGHRA, YSYEKL. The CDR3 covers 16 residues. Trimming cost V 1 base and J 2 bases; bases outside gene matches: 5.

The chain recombines TRBV19 with TRBJ2-2; a possible D gene is TRBD1 (6 bases). In germline, CDR1 is LNHDA, CDR2 SQIVND (reference sequence). Deletions cut 4 bases from V and 2 bases from J, with 14 bases between. CDR3 length: 16 amino acids. Here the CDR3 reads CASSTQGTLNTGELFF. The CDR3 DNA sequence: TGTGCCAGTAGTACCCAGGGGACCTTAAACACCGGGGAGCTGTTTTTT.

J is TRBJ1-2 and V is TRBV6-4; possible D gene TRBD1, 5 bases. The V and J ends lost 7 bases and 4 bases respectively, with 19 bases between them. The CDR3 sequence is 15 residues long. The germline gives CDR1 MRHNA, CDR2 SNTAGT. CDR3 coding DNA: TGTGCCAGCAACATCTTCGATGGGGCCCCCTATGGCTACACCTTC. The encoded protein is CASNIFDGAPYGYTF.

The CDR3 here is CAISGRLAGSLETQYF. Written as DNA, the CDR3 is TGTGCCATCAGTGGCCGACTAGCGGGATCCTTGGAGACCCAGTACTTC. The rearrangement joins TRBV10-3 to TRBJ2-5, with 11 bases fitting TRBD2. The germline gives CDR1 ENHRY, CDR2 SYGVKD. The V gene end was trimmed by 4 bases and the J gene end by 5 bases; junction bases not matched to a gene: 9. The CDR3 is 16 amino acids.

The chain is built from TRBV7-3 and TRBJ2-7, with D maybe TRBD1 (6 bases). CDR1 and CDR2 (germline): SGHTA, FQGTGA. V was cut by 2 bases and J by 7 bases, with 12 bases left in between. The CDR3 runs to 13 residues. CDR3 residues: CASSLSGAGEQYF. The CDR3 DNA reads as TGTGCCAGCAGCTTATCAGGGGCTGGGGAGCAGTACTTC.

This chain connects TRBV23-1 to TRBJ2-7; D call uncertain. TRBV23-1 is recorded as an ORF, its role being uncertain. The ends were cut back, 2 bases at V and 1 base at J, with 12 bases in the middle. The CDR3 is 15 residues long. The CDR3 loop reads CASSQPLTKSYEQYF. DNA for the CDR3: TGCGCCAGCAGTCAACCCTTGACAAAGTCCTACGAGCAGTACTTC.

This clone was seen a handful of times. The chain employs TRBV6-1 and TRBJ2-7; 10 bases fit TRBD2. The CDR3 extends over 15 amino acids. CDR1 MNHNS and CDR2 SASEGT come from the germline V gene. V lost 6 bases, J lost 0 bases, and 5 bases stayed unmatched. The CDR3 DNA is TGTGCCAGCAGCCTAGCGGGGGCCAGCTCCTACGAGCAGTACTTC. Its translation: CASSLAGASSYEQYF.

This clone was observed once. The J gene is TRBJ2-1, the V gene TRBV18; TRBD1 is a possible D gene (6 bases). V was trimmed by 3 bases and J by 9 bases, leaving 15 bases between them. Per the germline V gene, CDR1 is KGHSH and CDR2 is LQKENI. The CDR3 runs to 14 residues. The CDR3 DNA is TGTGCCAGCTCACCGCAATCGCAGGGGAGTGAGCAGTTCTTC. Its translation is CASSPQSQGSEQFF.

The chain links TRBV19 to TRBJ1-1; perhaps TRBD1 as D (5 bases). The CDR3 runs to 15 residues. The germline CDR1 and CDR2 sequences are LNHDA and SQIVND (reference sequence). Deletions cut 4 bases from V and 0 bases from J, with 12 bases between. The CDR3 nucleotides are TGTGCCAGTAGTAATGGTGCAGGGATGAACACTGAAGCTTTCTTT. Its translation is CASSNGAGMNTEAFF.

As to this clone: The sample contains more than one DNA sequence encoding this CDR3. The chain couples TRBV15 to TRBJ1-1; D not certain. V was pared by 1 base and J by 5 bases, with 38 bases between. Per germline, CDR1 LNHNV and CDR2 YYDKDF (reference sequence). The CDR3 runs 23 residues. CDR3 amino acids: CATSRADSQTALPYTGLRTEAFF. The CDR3 DNA follows: TGTGCCACCAGCAGAGCGGATTCCCAAACCGCCCTTCCTTATACGGGATTGCGAACTGAAGCTTTCTTT.

The chain couples TRBV5-1 to TRBJ2-3, with a tentative D call TRBD2 (6 bases). The V end lost 3 bases, the J end lost 6 bases, and 11 bases lay between the germline ends. CDR1 and CDR2 (germline): SGHRS, YFSETQ. This CDR3 has 13 residues. The CDR3 loop reads CASSWGDGDTQYF. In DNA form, the CDR3 reads TGCGCCAGCAGCTGGGGGGATGGGGATACGCAGTATTTT.

The chain couples TRBV27 to TRBJ1-4, with TRBD1 identical over 9 bases. Germline CDR1 and CDR2: MNHEY and SMNVEV (reference sequence). This CDR3 is built from 15 residues. The junction had 11 bases not matched to a gene; V was cut back by 3 bases and J by 12 bases. CDR3 DNA sequence: TGTGCCAGCAGTTTGGGCGGGACAGGGAATTTTGAACTGTTTTTT. Translating gives CASSLGGTGNFELFF.

The chain links TRBV10-2 to TRBJ1-1; no definite D call. Trimming took off 3 bases at V and 1 base at J, with 12 bases between the two ends. CDR1 WSHSY and CDR2 SAAADI come from the germline V gene. The CDR3 is 15 residues long. CDR3 nucleotides: TGCGCCAGCAGTGAAGTGGGTCGGAGGAACACTGAAGCTTTCTTT. This translates into CASSEVGRRNTEAFF.

The chain carries TRBV7-9 and TRBJ2-7, with 8 bases that match TRBD1. Germline CDR1 is SEHNR and CDR2 is FQNEAQ (reference sequence). This CDR3 has 17 residues. Trimming at V came to 0 bases and at J to 0 bases, leaving 7 bases not matched to a gene. The CDR3 is CASSLAVGGQDSYEQYF. The CDR3 DNA reads as TGTGCCAGCAGCTTAGCCGTTGGGGGACAGGACTCCTACGAGCAGTACTTC.

The CDR3 coding sequence is TGTGCCAGCAGCACTGCCTATCAGGGGGTAGGGGAAAATGGCTACACCTTC. Its translation is CASSTAYQGVGENGYTF. This sequence joins TRBV13 and TRBJ1-2; TRBD1 matches 7 bases. The trim removed 5 bases at V and 6 bases at J, leaving 18 bases unmatched. The V gene's germline CDR1 is PRHDT and CDR2 FYEKMQ (reference sequence). The CDR3 is 17 amino acids.

The chain has TRBV7-8 and TRBJ2-5; 8 bases are shared with TRBD1. V trimming: 5 bases; J trimming: 2 bases; junction bases outside the gene matches: 13. The CDR3 runs 17 residues. Germline V gene sequence: CDR1 SGHVS, CDR2 FQNEAQ. CDR3 DNA sequence: TGTGCCAGCAGCCTCCCGAGCCGCAGGGGGCGGCAAGAGACCCAGTACTTC. This gives the protein CASSLPSRRGRQETQYF.

The sample holds one count of this clone. The chain combines TRBV15 with TRBJ1-4; D is unclear. Germline CDR1 is LNHNV and CDR2 is YYDKDF (reference sequence). The ends were cut back, 3 bases at V and 5 bases at J, with 10 bases in the middle. This CDR3 has 14 residues. CDR3 DNA sequence: TGTGCCACCAGCAGCCGTGGGCAGAATGAAAAACTGTTTTTT. This gives the protein CATSSRGQNEKLFF.

The V call is TRBV30, the J call TRBJ2-7, with a possible D match to TRBD2 (5 bases). The germline CDR1 and CDR2 sequences are GTSNPN and SVGIG (reference sequence). The CDR3 covers 14 residues. V was shortened by 3 bases and J by 0 bases, with 12 bases between the two germline ends. CDR3 coding DNA: TGTGCCTGGAGGACGAGCGGAATCTCCTACGAGCAGTACTTC. This encodes CAWRTSGISYEQYF.

The sample holds one count of this clone. V usage is TRBV9 and J usage is TRBJ1-6, with 9 bases identical to TRBD1. With 3 bases clipped from V and 4 bases from J, the junction kept 8 bases outside the gene matches. This CDR3 comprises 17 residues. Germline assignment: CDR1 SGDLS and CDR2 YYNGEE. CDR3: CASSAQGAGGYNSPLHF. Here the CDR3 DNA reads TGTGCCAGCAGCGCACAGGGGGCGGGTGGGTATAATTCACCCCTCCACTTT.

The V gene is TRBV11-2, the J gene TRBJ1-1; D gene uncertain. Trimming took off 5 bases at V and 1 base at J, with 2 bases between the two ends. CDR1 SGHAT and CDR2 FQNNGV come from the germline V gene. The CDR3 contains 11 residues. The CDR3 nucleotides are TGTGCCAGCAGCCAGAACACTGAAGCTTTCTTT. Encoded protein: CASSQNTEAFF.

This chain connects TRBV2 to TRBJ2-3; weak D call: TRBD2 (5 bases). Trimming took 6 bases from V and 7 from J, leaving 11 bases between them. This CDR3 region has 12 residues. Per germline, CDR1 SNHLY and CDR2 FYNNEI. The CDR3 nucleotides read TGTGCCAGCAGGGTGGACTTCTATACGCAGTATTTT. This codes for CASRVDFYTQYF.

The chain links TRBV5-1 to TRBJ1-2, with D possibly matching TRBD1 (6 bases). The CDR3 has 16 amino acids. CDR1 and CDR2 from the germline V gene are SGHRS and YFSETQ. Trimming removed 1 base at V and 6 bases at J, with 19 bases between. CDR3 loop: CASSLTYRTDGDGYTF. The CDR3 DNA is TGCGCCAGCAGCTTGACCTACCGGACAGACGGCGATGGCTACACCTTC.

The chain is built from TRBV15 and TRBJ1-2; TRBD1 is a possible D gene (6 bases). This CDR3 is 14 amino acids long. V dropped 0 bases and J dropped 8 bases, with 13 bases sitting between them. Germline loops: CDR1 LNHNV, CDR2 YYDKDF (reference sequence). This chain's CDR3 is CATSRDVQGGGYTF. The DNA for the CDR3 is TGTGCCACCAGCAGAGATGTACAGGGCGGAGGCTACACCTTC.

The gene calls are TRBV19 and TRBJ1-1; D gene unclear. The germline gives CDR1 LNHDA, CDR2 SQIVND (reference sequence). With 5 bases removed from V and 4 bases from J, the gap between germline ends came to 23 bases. The CDR3 runs 17 residues. CDR3 sequence reads: CASSPTLLVVRSTEAFF. In DNA, the CDR3 is TGTGCCAGTAGTCCCACCCTCCTCGTGGTTCGTAGCACTGAAGCTTTCTTT.

This chain links TRBV19 with TRBJ2-3; possible D gene TRBD1, 6 bases. This CDR3 comprises 16 residues. The germline V gene encodes CDR1 LNHDA and CDR2 SQIVND (reference sequence). V was shortened by 6 bases and J by 1 base, with 17 bases between the two germline ends. The CDR3 sequence is CASSETGTTRTDTQYF. CDR3 coding DNA: TGTGCCAGTAGCGAAACAGGGACCACCCGCACAGATACGCAGTATTTT.

The gene calls are TRBV18 and TRBJ2-7; TRBD1 aligns across 11 bases. CDR1 is KGHSH and CDR2 is LQKENI in the germline V gene. CDR3 size: 16 residues. V shed 2 bases, J shed 3 bases, and the junction held 6 bases outside the gene matches. The CDR3 reads CASSPLGQGEGYEQYF. The CDR3 coding sequence is TGTGCCAGCTCACCATTGGGACAGGGGGAGGGCTACGAGCAGTACTTC.